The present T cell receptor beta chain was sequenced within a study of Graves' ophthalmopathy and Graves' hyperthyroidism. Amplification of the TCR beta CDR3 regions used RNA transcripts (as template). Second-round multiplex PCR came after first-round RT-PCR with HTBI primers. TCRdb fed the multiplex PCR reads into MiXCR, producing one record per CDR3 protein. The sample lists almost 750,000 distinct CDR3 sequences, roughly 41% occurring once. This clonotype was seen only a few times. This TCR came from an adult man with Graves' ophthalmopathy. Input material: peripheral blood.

The CDR3 region has the DNA TGTGCCAGCGGTCCTGGGGGCTACGAGCAGTACTTC. It is translated as CASGPGGYEQYF. V and J are TRBV6-5 and TRBJ2-7; D is perhaps TRBD1 or TRBD2 (5 bases each). The CDR3 sequence is 12 residues long. From germline, CDR1 is MNHEY and CDR2 SVGAGI. Trimming took 8 bases from V and 3 from J, leaving 11 bases between them.